This passage covers 31 T cell receptor beta chains from one sample sequenced in a study of blood T cell repertoires in COVID-19. Clones were read by immunoSEQ multiplex PCR, and TCRdb kept only the in-frame ones, dropping some. The data hold about 88,000 clones, with around nine tenths observed a single time. Sequencing was performed on peripheral blood. Source of these receptors: a woman older than 75 with acute or convalescent COVID-19.

The J gene is TRBJ2-1, the V gene TRBV27; 12 bases agree with TRBD2. V shed 10 bases and J 8 bases; nucleotides not matched to a gene: 15. This CDR3 contains 16 residues. From germline, CDR1 is MNHEY and CDR2 SMNVEV (reference sequence). Here the CDR3 DNA reads TGTGCCATAAAGGGCCGACTAGCGGGAGCTTACGATGAGCAGTTCTTC. Amino acid sequence: CAIKGRLAGAYDEQFF.

V usage is TRBV6-2 or TRBV6-3 and J usage is TRBJ1-5, with 8 bases matching TRBD1. V gave up 6 bases and J gave up 4 bases; unmatched junction bases: 8. Germline CDR1 reads MNHEY; CDR2 reads SVGEGT. CDR3 size: 15 residues. The CDR3 loop is CASSRWTGRNQPQHF. CDR3 in DNA: TGTGCCAGCAGCCGTTGGACAGGGCGGAATCAGCCCCAGCATTTT.

The chain uses TRBV6-2 or TRBV6-3 and TRBJ2-2, with 8 bases identical to TRBD1. The V segment lost 6 bases and the J segment 4 bases; nucleotides outside the gene matches: 4. Looked up from germline, CDR1 is MNHEY and CDR2 is SVGEGT. CDR3 length: 14 residues. In DNA, the CDR3 is TGTGCCAGCAGCCGCACAGGGGGCACCGGGGAGCTGTTTTTT. Translating it yields CASSRTGGTGELFF.

This clone was found a few times. The rearrangement links TRBV24-1 to TRBJ2-1; 7 bases map to TRBD1. Per germline, CDR1 KGHDR and CDR2 SFDVKD. The CDR3 loop spans 14 amino acids. V lost 5 bases, J lost 6 bases, and 6 bases stayed unmatched. In DNA, the CDR3 is TGTGCCACCAGTGGGGACAGAAACCCCAATGAGCAGTTCTTC. This sequence encodes CATSGDRNPNEQFF.

The chain employs TRBV7-9 and TRBJ2-2, with D perhaps matching TRBD2 (5 bases). The CDR3 is 13 residues long. CDR1 is SEHNR and CDR2 is FQNEAQ in the germline V gene (reference sequence). Trimming removed 4 bases at V and 8 bases at J, with 11 bases between. The CDR3 here is CASSWTSRGELFF. In DNA form, the CDR3 reads TGTGCCAGCAGCTGGACTTCGCGTGGGGAGCTGTTTTTT.

This sequence joins TRBV7-2 and TRBJ1-3; 9 bases line up with TRBD1. V gave up 5 bases and J gave up 4 bases; unmatched junction bases: 6. The CDR3 contains 15 residues. Germline V gene data show CDR1 as SGHTA and CDR2 as FQGNSA. The CDR3 DNA follows: TGTGCCAGCAGCCGGGACAGGGATCGGGGAAACACCATATATTTT. Translation gives CASSRDRDRGNTIYF.

The chain carries TRBV19 and TRBJ2-5, with D maybe TRBD1 (5 bases). The germline V gene has CDR1 LNHDA and CDR2 SQIVND (reference sequence). The CDR3 contains 13 residues. V lost 4 bases and J lost 1, with 7 bases in between. Written as DNA, the CDR3 is TGTGCCAGTAGTAGGGGCAGCCAAGAGACCCAGTACTTC. Translation gives CASSRGSQETQYF.

This chain connects TRBV28 to TRBJ2-5; D remains unclear. V was shortened by 2 bases and J by 5 bases, with 6 bases between the two germline ends. The CDR3 loop spans 12 amino acids. Germline assignment: CDR1 MDHEN and CDR2 SYDVKM. The CDR3 coding sequence is TGTGCCAGCAGTTTACCACAGGAGACCCAGTACTTC. Translation: CASSLPQETQYF.

V and J are TRBV4-1 and TRBJ2-2, with 7 bases identical to TRBD2. Germline V CDR1 and CDR2: MGHRA, YSYEKL. V shed 1 base and J 1 base; nucleotides not matched to a gene: 3. The CDR3 is 16 residues long. This chain's CDR3 is CASSQVLAMNTGELFF. CDR3 nucleotides: TGCGCCAGCAGCCAAGTACTAGCGATGAACACCGGGGAGCTGTTTTTT.

The chain combines TRBV24-1 with TRBJ1-2; 9 positions match TRBD1. The CDR3 runs 13 residues. The trim removed 7 bases at V and 2 bases at J, leaving 1 base unmatched. CDR1 and CDR2 from the germline V gene are KGHDR and SFDVKD. The CDR3 nucleotides are TGTGCCACCAGGGGACAGGGCAACTATGGCTACACCTTC. This encodes CATRGQGNYGYTF.

This clone appeared once. The gene calls are TRBV6-5 and TRBJ1-5; TRBD1 matches 8 bases. CDR3 length equals 14 residues. The germline V gene has CDR1 MNHEY and CDR2 SVGAGI. The junction had 5 bases not matched to a gene; V was cut back by 6 bases and J by 4 bases. CDR3 sequence: CASSGDRKNQPQHF. CDR3 DNA sequence: TGTGCCAGCAGCGGGGACAGGAAGAATCAGCCCCAGCATTTT.

The V call is TRBV30, the J call TRBJ1-5; D gene ambiguous. Germline assignment: CDR1 GTSNPN and CDR2 SVGIG (reference sequence). The length of the CDR3 is 16 residues. Trimming stripped 2 bases from V and 2 bases from J, with 16 bases between. This CDR3 is CAWSTYPGSGNQPQHF. CDR3 nucleotides: TGTGCCTGGAGTACCTATCCAGGCTCAGGCAATCAGCCCCAGCATTTT.

The V gene is TRBV10-2, the J gene TRBJ2-1, with 9 nucleotides matching TRBD1. CDR3 size: 15 residues. CDR1 WSHSY and CDR2 SAAADI come from the germline V gene. Losses at the gene ends were 7 bases for V and 4 bases for J; bases not matched to a gene: 8. CDR3 bases: TGCGCCAGCACCAGAACAGGGGGCCAGTACAATGAGCAGTTCTTC. It is translated as CASTRTGGQYNEQFF.

Concerning this clone itself: Germline is not matched at one junction end, which may reflect a read error. V usage is TRBV2 and J usage is TRBJ1-2; D perhaps matches TRBD1 (6 bases). Germline V gives CDR1 SNHLY, CDR2 FYNNEI. There are 16 residues in the CDR3. DNA of the CDR3: TGTGCCAGCAGTGGGGGCAAGGACAGTCGTAACCATGGCTACACCTTC. Protein sequence: CASSGGKDSRNHGYTF.

The gene calls are TRBV18 and TRBJ1-5; D may be TRBD1 (5 bases). The CDR3 loop spans 13 amino acids. Trimming removed 2 bases at V and 5 bases at J, with 7 bases between. Germline values: CDR1 KGHSH, CDR2 LQKENI. The CDR3 loop is CASSPGGDQPQHF. As DNA, the CDR3 is TGTGCCAGCTCACCAGGGGGGGATCAGCCCCAGCATTTT.

This chain uses TRBV7-9 with TRBJ2-5; possibly TRBD1 for D (6 bases). Trimming stripped 4 bases from V and 0 bases from J, with 9 bases between. The CDR3 sequence is 14 residues long. Germline lookup yields CDR1 SEHNR and CDR2 FQNEAQ (reference sequence). CDR3 loop: CASSSRGYQETQYF. In nucleotides, the CDR3 is TGTGCCAGCAGCTCCAGGGGTTACCAAGAGACCCAGTACTTC.

To note about this clone: The identical CDR3 is also encoded by other nucleotide sequences in the sample. The chain is built from TRBV2 and TRBJ1-2, with 7 bases fitting TRBD1. The CDR3 sequence is 13 residues long. Trimming removed 2 bases from V and 7 bases from J; junction bases left unmatched: 4. Per the germline V gene, CDR1 is SNHLY and CDR2 is FYNNEI. The CDR3 is CASSEIGGGGYTF. CDR3 nucleotide sequence: TGTGCCAGCAGTGAAATAGGGGGCGGTGGCTACACCTTC. Full variable domain (remainder filled in from reference TRBV2 and TRBJ1-2): EPEVTQTPSHQVTQMGQEVILRCVPISNHLYFYWYRQILGQKVEFLVSFYNNEISEKSEIFDDQFSVERPDGSNFTLKIRSTKLEDSAMYFCASSEIGGGGYTFGSGTRLTVV.

J is TRBJ2-6 and V is TRBV5-1, with 9 positions matching TRBD1. CDR1 is SGHRS and CDR2 is YFSETQ in the germline V gene. The V segment lost 4 bases and the J segment 6 bases; nucleotides outside the gene matches: 17. The CDR3 sequence is 19 residues long. The CDR3 loop reads CASSSQTQHRGREANVLTF. The CDR3 bases are TGCGCCAGCAGCAGCCAAACACAACACAGGGGGCGCGAGGCCAACGTCCTGACTTTC. Filled out from reference TRBV5-1 and TRBJ2-6, the complete variable domain reads KAGVTQTPRYLIKTRGQQVTLSCSPISGHRSVSWYQQTPGQGLQFLFEYFSETQRNKGNFPGRFSGRQFSNSRSEMNVSTLELGDSALYLCASSSQTQHRGREANVLTFGAGSRLTVL.

V usage is TRBV7-8 and J usage is TRBJ2-1, with D maybe TRBD1 (6 bases). Germline V gene data show CDR1 as SGHVS and CDR2 as FQNEAQ. V lost 5 bases, J lost 2 bases, and 13 bases lay in between. This CDR3 is built from 15 residues. The CDR3 sequence is CASSPWTATYNEQFF. The DNA for the CDR3 is TGTGCCAGCAGCCCGTGGACAGCCACCTACAATGAGCAGTTCTTC.

Comments on this clone: This CDR3 is also generated by other DNA sequences in the sample. The rearrangement joins TRBV9 to TRBJ2-7, with 8 bases fitting TRBD1. The CDR3 has 16 residues. V was pared by 0 bases and J by 2 bases, with 7 bases of the junction left unmatched. The V gene's germline CDR1 is SGDLS and CDR2 YYNGEE. CDR3 sequence: CASSVGGTGLTYEQYF. CDR3 in DNA: TGTGCCAGCAGCGTAGGCGGGACAGGTCTCACCTACGAGCAGTACTTC. The entire variable domain, with the rest obtained from reference TRBV9 and TRBJ2-7, is as follows: DSGVTQTPKHLITATGQRVTLRCSPRSGDLSVYWYQQSLDQGLQFLIQYYNGEERAKGNILERFSAQQFPDLHSELNLSSLELGDSALYFCASSVGGTGLTYEQYFGPGTRLTVT.

The chain carries TRBV5-1 and TRBJ1-2; maybe TRBD1 (5 bases). CDR3 length: 16 residues. V was pared by 3 bases and J by 4 bases, with 19 bases between. Germline V gives CDR1 SGHRS, CDR2 YFSETQ. Here the CDR3 reads CASSSNPTVTVYGYTF. In DNA form, the CDR3 reads TGCGCCAGCAGCTCCAACCCGACAGTGACCGTCTATGGCTACACCTTC.

The J gene is TRBJ2-7, the V gene TRBV7-2; 12 positions match TRBD2. Germline V gene sequence: CDR1 SGHTA, CDR2 FQGNSA. Unmatched junction bases numbered 12, after V lost 0 bases and J lost 6 bases. The CDR3 extends over 18 amino acids. As DNA, the CDR3 is TGTGCCAGCAGCTTAGCGGCTAGCGGGAGGGCCGTCCCCCTCGAGCAGTACTTC. Its protein product is CASSLAASGRAVPLEQYF.

The chain joins TRBV5-1 to TRBJ2-1; D possibly corresponds to TRBD2 (5 bases). V gave up 2 bases and J gave up 0 bases, with 9 bases separating them. CDR3 size: 15 residues. Germline values: CDR1 SGHRS, CDR2 YFSETQ. CDR3 DNA: TGCGCCAGCAGCTTTAGCGCTAGCTCCTACAATGAGCAGTTCTTC. Amino acids: CASSFSASSYNEQFF.

The gene calls are TRBV6-1 and TRBJ2-6; tentatively, D is TRBD1 (6 bases). Per the germline V gene, CDR1 is MNHNS and CDR2 is SASEGT. CDR3 length: 15 residues. V was clipped by 3 bases and J by 1 base, with 7 bases between them. CDR3 bases: TGTGCCAGCAGTGAGCAGGGGTCTGGGGCCAACGTCCTGACTTTC. Translating it yields CASSEQGSGANVLTF.

Remarks on this clone: One end of the junction varies from germline; a read error may be responsible. The rearrangement uses TRBV4-2 and TRBJ1-1, with D uncertain. Germline V gene sequence: CDR1 LGHNA, CDR2 YNFKEQ. The CDR3 is made up of 13 amino acids. CDR3 amino acids: CASSTAENTEAFF. As DNA, the CDR3 is TGTGCCAGCAGCACGGCGGAGAACACTGAGGCTTTCTTT.

The chain combines TRBV24-1 with TRBJ1-5; 8 bases fit TRBD1. CDR3 length: 16 residues. Germline assignment: CDR1 KGHDR and CDR2 SFDVKD. V shed 4 bases, J shed 6 bases, and the junction held 10 bases outside the gene matches. CDR3 region: CATSDFTDRAGQPQHF. CDR3 bases: TGTGCCACCAGTGACTTTACGGACAGGGCGGGTCAGCCCCAGCATTTT.

The V call is TRBV4-3, the J call TRBJ1-1, with D perhaps matching TRBD1 (5 bases). In germline, CDR1 is LGHNA, CDR2 YSLEER. Trimming stripped 4 bases from V and 5 bases from J, with 14 bases between. This CDR3 comprises 14 residues. The CDR3 reads CASSLGHRGTEAFF. As DNA, the CDR3 is TGCGCCAGCAGCCTAGGACACCGAGGAACTGAAGCTTTCTTT.

This clone was recorded once. The rearrangement uses TRBV27 and TRBJ1-2; D not resolved. The germline gives CDR1 MNHEY, CDR2 SMNVEV (reference sequence). The CDR3 contains 15 residues. Trimming cost V 0 bases and J 7 bases, with 15 bases left between them. DNA of the CDR3: TGTGCCAGCAGTTTATCCAGCGAGGGTTGGGGTGGCTACACCTTC. It encodes CASSLSSEGWGGYTF.

This clone was seen a single time. The V call is TRBV7-8, the J call TRBJ2-7; TRBD1 aligns across 9 bases. After removal of 1 base from V and 9 bases from J, the junction contained 10 bases not matched to a gene. CDR1 is SGHVS and CDR2 is FQNEAQ in the germline V gene. There are 15 residues in the CDR3. CDR3 region: CASSLVVGTGNTQYF. The CDR3 DNA is TGTGCCAGCAGCTTAGTCGTAGGGACAGGGAATACGCAGTACTTC.

This chain uses TRBV6-6 with TRBJ2-1, with a weak D call TRBD2 (5 bases). Germline CDR1 and CDR2: MNHNY and SVGAGI (reference sequence). The CDR3 runs to 16 residues. Trimming took 6 bases from V and 1 from J, leaving 16 bases between them. CDR3 loop: CASSPFLEGSYNEQFF. The CDR3 DNA reads TGTGCCAGCAGCCCTTTCCTAGAGGGATCCTACAATGAGCAGTTCTTC.

The chain employs TRBV18 and TRBJ1-2; tentatively, D is TRBD1 (6 bases). The germline V and J ends were trimmed by 0 bases and 2 bases, with 7 bases remaining between them. This CDR3 comprises 14 residues. CDR1 KGHSH and CDR2 LQKENI come from the germline V gene. The CDR3 spells CASSPPTGNYGYTF. CDR3 coding DNA: TGTGCCAGCTCACCACCGACAGGAAACTATGGCTACACCTTC.